Shown below are 10 T cell receptor beta chains from a single sample sequenced in a study of cytomegalovirus exposure and HLA in healthy donors (dated by TCRdb to about 2017). Receptor libraries were prepared by the immunoSEQ multiplex PCR assay. The multiplex PCR relied on a mix of 60 forward primers for TCR Vbeta segments and 13 reverse primers for TCR Jbeta segments. Imported from immuneACCESS, the table was reduced by TCRdb to in-frame sequences with V and J called. These copies leave out some clones; in studies compared against another copy, an unresolved V gene accounts for under half, and the cause of the remainder is not known. Present in this sample are roughly 100,000 clones, 13% to 15% of which were seen just once. The top ten hold roughly 0.8% of the sample. The sample was PBMCs. The receptors stem from a female donor in good health and CMV-seronegative.

This clone has only a few counts. V gene TRBV19 combines with J gene TRBJ1-1; TRBD1 is a possible D gene (5 bases). Per germline, CDR1 LNHDA and CDR2 SQIVND (reference sequence). Trimming cost V 5 bases and J 8 bases, with 18 bases left between them. The CDR3 has 14 residues. CDR3 in DNA: TGTGCCAGTAGTTTAACTTCTGGGACTAGGGAAGCTTTCTTT. Protein product: CASSLTSGTREAFF.

This clone was seen a handful of times. The chain joins TRBV5-6 to TRBJ2-4, with 8 bases matching TRBD1. Germline-derived CDR1 and CDR2 are SGHDT and YYEEEE. V lost 4 bases to trimming and J lost 4 bases; unmatched junction nucleotides: 4. The CDR3 is 14 amino acids. CDR3 loop: CASSAGTGKNIQYF. CDR3 DNA: TGTGCCAGCAGCGCCGGGACAGGAAAAAACATTCAGTACTTC. The entire variable domain, with the rest obtained from reference TRBV5-6 and TRBJ2-4, is as follows: DAGVTQSPTHLIKTRGQQVTLRCSPKSGHDTVSWYQQALGQGPQFIFQYYEEEERQRGNFPDRFSGHQFPNYSSELNVNALLLGDSALYLCASSAGTGKNIQYFGAGTRLSVL.

This rearrangement joins TRBV7-2 to TRBJ2-5; 13 positions agree with TRBD2. CDR1 is SGHTA and CDR2 is FQGNSA in the germline V gene. The CDR3 spans 19 residues. V trimming: 5 bases; J trimming: 4 bases; junction bases outside the gene matches: 16. The CDR3 nucleotides read TGTGCCAGCAGCCGTACCCCGGGACTAGCGGGGCGAATTTCAGAGACCCAGTACTTC. This sequence encodes CASSRTPGLAGRISETQYF.

The V call is TRBV9, the J call TRBJ1-3; TRBD1 might be the D (5 bases). The CDR3 loop spans 13 amino acids. V lost 0 bases, J lost 4 bases, and 5 bases lay in between. Per germline, CDR1 SGDLS and CDR2 YYNGEE. CDR3 DNA: TGTGCCAGCAGCGTAGAGGGGGGAAACACCATATATTTT. Translating gives CASSVEGGNTIYF.

This clone was seen a few times. The chain recombines TRBV5-6 with TRBJ2-7, with no clear D. This CDR3 has 16 residues. Trimming left V 1 base short and J 2 bases short, with 16 bases between. Germline loops: CDR1 SGHDT, CDR2 YYEEEE. As DNA, the CDR3 is TGTGCCAGCAGCTTGCAGGTGGGCAGGTCCCCCTACGAGCAGTACTTC. Protein sequence: CASSLQVGRSPYEQYF.

This clone was counted only a few times. The chain links TRBV4-3 to TRBJ2-3; the D gene is possibly TRBD2 (5 bases). V was pared by 3 bases and J by 0 bases, with 22 bases between. Germline values: CDR1 LGHNA, CDR2 YSLEER. This CDR3 contains 19 residues. CDR3 nucleotides: TGCGCCAGCAGCCACCGTTTGTTTCGCGGAGGATCTAGCACAGATACGCAGTATTTT. Translating gives CASSHRLFRGGSSTDTQYF.

This clone appeared a few times. The chain links TRBV4-3 to TRBJ2-1; 8 nucleotides agree with TRBD2. The V and J ends lost 0 bases and 4 bases, in that order; junction bases with no gene match: 5. The CDR3 is 16 residues long. Germline loops: CDR1 LGHNA, CDR2 YSLEER. The CDR3 sequence is CASSQESSGWYNEQFF. The DNA for the CDR3 is TGCGCCAGCAGCCAAGAATCTAGCGGGTGGTACAATGAGCAGTTCTTC.

This clone showed up just a few times. The chain couples TRBV4-2 to TRBJ2-3, with 7 bases lining up with TRBD2. J gave up 4 bases and V 4 bases, and 14 bases lay outside the gene matches. This CDR3 has 17 residues. Germline assignment: CDR1 LGHNA and CDR2 YNFKEQ. The DNA of the CDR3 is TGTGCCAGCAGCCCCCGCGGACTAGTAAGTGGTCCAGATACGCAGTATTTT. It encodes CASSPRGLVSGPDTQYF.

The chain links TRBV2 to TRBJ2-7; no firm D call. Trimming pared 3 bases from V and 1 base from J, leaving 7 bases between. This CDR3 has 13 amino acids. Germline values: CDR1 SNHLY, CDR2 FYNNEI. In nucleotides, the CDR3 is TGTGCCAGCAGTGACAGGCTTTCCTACGAGCAGTACTTC. Its translation is CASSDRLSYEQYF.

The chain links TRBV7-9 to TRBJ1-1; unclear D gene. V was pared by 5 bases and J by 7 bases, with 8 bases between. The CDR3 runs 11 residues. Germline CDR1 reads SEHNR; CDR2 reads FQNEAQ (reference sequence). The CDR3 bases are TGTGCCAGCAGCGACTACGTTGAAGCTTTCTTT. Encoded protein: CASSDYVEAFF.